This paragraph covers one TCR beta chain sequence. Its cognate antigen is unknown. Staining for CD45RO/CCR7/CD25/CD127/CD95/CD27 allowed sorting of CD4+ naive, central memory, regulatory and stem cell-like memory cells. Investigators reverse transcribed all isolated RNA, so they sequenced expressed TCRB transcripts. The repertoire was sequenced with immunoSEQ multiplex PCR; TCRdb's copy has only in-frame clones and lacks some. Of roughly 300,000 clones in the sample, roughly a tenth are singletons; the top ten hold roughly 0.99%. The entry originates in a study of beta chain features in type 1 diabetes. Study overall: There was similarity between patients and healthy donors in age, gender and cell yields.

Study outcomes and limitations: All four CD4+ subsets from Type 1 diabetes patients carried moderately but significantly shorter TCRB CDR3s.

With 0 bases removed from V and 10 bases from J, the gap between germline ends came to 8 bases. Germline V gene lookup returns CDR1 SGHNT and CDR2 YYREEE (reference sequence). The CDR3 consists of 12 residues. The material sequenced was central memory CD4+ T cells from blood. This sequence was found in a young man with type 1 diabetes. V and J are TRBV5-4 and TRBJ2-1; D is perhaps TRBD1 (5 bases). CDR3 bases: TGTGCCAGCAGCTTGGGACAGCCCGAGCAGTTCTTC. Its translation is CASSLGQPEQFF.